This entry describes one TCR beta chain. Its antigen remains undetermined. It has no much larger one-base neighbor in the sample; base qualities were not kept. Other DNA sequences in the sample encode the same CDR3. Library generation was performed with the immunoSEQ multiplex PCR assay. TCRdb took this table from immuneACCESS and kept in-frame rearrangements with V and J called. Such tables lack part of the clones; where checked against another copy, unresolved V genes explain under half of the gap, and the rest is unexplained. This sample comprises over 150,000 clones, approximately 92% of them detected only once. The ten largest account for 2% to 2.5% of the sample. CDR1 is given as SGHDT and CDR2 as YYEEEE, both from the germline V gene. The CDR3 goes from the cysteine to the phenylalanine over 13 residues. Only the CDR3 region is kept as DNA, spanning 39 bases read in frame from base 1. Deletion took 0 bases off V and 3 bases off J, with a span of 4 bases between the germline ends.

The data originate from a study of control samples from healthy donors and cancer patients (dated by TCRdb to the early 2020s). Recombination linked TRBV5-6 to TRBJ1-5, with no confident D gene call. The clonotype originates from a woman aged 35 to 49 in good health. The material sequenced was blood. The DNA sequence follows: TGTGCCAGCAGCTTGGGGACCAATCAGCCCCAGCATTTT. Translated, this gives CASSLGTNQPQHF.